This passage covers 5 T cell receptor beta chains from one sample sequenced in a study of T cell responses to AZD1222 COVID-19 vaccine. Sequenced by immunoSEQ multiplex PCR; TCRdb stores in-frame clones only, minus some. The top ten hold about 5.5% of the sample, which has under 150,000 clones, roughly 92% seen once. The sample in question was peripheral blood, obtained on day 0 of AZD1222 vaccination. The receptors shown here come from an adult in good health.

The CDR3 reads CASKLSTDTQYF. In nucleotides, the CDR3 is TGTGCCAGCAAGTTAAGCACAGATACGCAGTATTTT. The rearrangement uses TRBV28 and TRBJ2-3; D is undetermined. The CDR3 contains 12 residues. Germline-derived CDR1 and CDR2 are MDHEN and SYDVKM. Deletions cut 7 bases from V and 0 bases from J, with 5 bases between.

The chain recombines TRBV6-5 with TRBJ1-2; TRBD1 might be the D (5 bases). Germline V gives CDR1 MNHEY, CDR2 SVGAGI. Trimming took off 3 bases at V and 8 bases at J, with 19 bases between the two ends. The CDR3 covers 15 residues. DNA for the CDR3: TGTGCCAGCAGTTATAGGTGGGGGAAGTCCGGCGGCTACACCTTC. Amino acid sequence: CASSYRWGKSGGYTF.

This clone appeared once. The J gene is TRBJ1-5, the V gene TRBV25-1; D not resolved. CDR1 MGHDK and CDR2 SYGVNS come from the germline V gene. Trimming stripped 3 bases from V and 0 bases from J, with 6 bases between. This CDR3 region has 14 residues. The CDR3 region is CASSDWNSNQPQHF. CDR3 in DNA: TGTGCCAGCAGTGATTGGAATAGCAATCAGCCCCAGCATTTT.

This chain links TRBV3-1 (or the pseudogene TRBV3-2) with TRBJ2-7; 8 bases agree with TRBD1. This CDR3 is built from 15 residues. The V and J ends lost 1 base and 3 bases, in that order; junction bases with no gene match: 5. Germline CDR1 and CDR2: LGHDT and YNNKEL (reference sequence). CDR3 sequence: CASSQVGGQDYEQYF. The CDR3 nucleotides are TGTGCCAGCAGCCAAGTAGGGGGACAGGACTACGAGCAGTACTTC.

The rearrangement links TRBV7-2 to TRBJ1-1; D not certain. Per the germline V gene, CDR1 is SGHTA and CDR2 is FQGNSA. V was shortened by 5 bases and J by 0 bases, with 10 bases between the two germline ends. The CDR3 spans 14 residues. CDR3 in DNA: TGTGCCAGCAGCCCCGGACGGATGAACACTGAAGCTTTCTTT. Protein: CASSPGRMNTEAFF.